One T cell receptor beta chain is described in this entry. The antigen is not known. Germline assignment: CDR1 MNHNS and CDR2 SASEGT. There are 14 residues in the CDR3. V shed 8 bases and J shed 0 bases, with 14 bases lying between them. These data belong to a study of OX40 agonist ivuxolimab in advanced cancers. Across the study: Patients received intravenous ivuxolimab every 2 weeks at 0.01 to 10 mg/kg. The study's findings and limits: At 0.1 to 3.0 mg/kg, clonal expansion of CD4+ and CD8+ blood T cells had occurred by week 6. Among the nonresponders, some also had low normalized T-cell clonal expansion.

Using immunoSEQ multiplex PCR, the repertoire was profiled, and TCRdb retains in-frame clones only, with some absent. Of about 88,000 clones listed, about 87% are singletons. V is TRBV6-1 and J is TRBJ2-7; D not certain. Sequenced material: CD4+ or CD8+ T cells sorted from blood, taken in a trial of the OX40 agonist ivuxolimab. This TCR was sampled from an adult with an advanced solid tumor such as melanoma, head and neck, liver or kidney cancer. The CDR3 protein is CASLLGVSSYEQYF. The CDR3 DNA follows: TGTGCCAGCCTCCTTGGGGTGAGCTCCTACGAGCAGTACTTC.